This entry lists 11 T cell receptor beta chains sequenced from one sample in a study of T cell responses to AZD1222 COVID-19 vaccine. TCRdb keeps only in-frame clones here, not all; method: immunoSEQ multiplex PCR. Found here are some 120,000 clones, 70% to 90% of them singletons; the top ten hold around 1.6%. The sequencing used peripheral blood, collected on day 0 of AZD1222 vaccination. Source of these receptors: an adult in good health.

The CDR3 sequence: CASSQRNRDRVGNEQFF. CDR3 nucleotides: TGCGCCAGCAGCCAAAGAAACAGGGATCGGGTGGGGAATGAGCAGTTCTTC. The chain combines TRBV4-1 with TRBJ2-1; D is perhaps TRBD1 (6 bases). Trimming took off 2 bases at V and 7 bases at J, with 21 bases between the two ends. Germline CDR1 reads MGHRA; CDR2 reads YSYEKL. The CDR3 runs 17 residues.

The rearrangement joins TRBV10-3 to TRBJ1-5; D is ambiguous. Trimming left V 6 bases short and J 3 bases short, with 6 bases between. The CDR3 runs to 12 residues. Germline CDR1 is ENHRY and CDR2 is SYGVKD. The CDR3 region has the DNA TGTGCCATCAGCCAGACCAATCAGCCCCAGCATTTT. Encoded protein: CAISQTNQPQHF.

The V gene is TRBV7-3, the J gene TRBJ2-5; 10 bases fit TRBD2. The CDR3 runs to 14 residues. The J segment lost 6 bases and the V segment lost 5 bases, leaving 6 bases of the junction unmatched. CDR1 and CDR2 from the germline V gene are SGHTA and FQGTGA. The CDR3 loop is CASSPSSGGQTQYF. CDR3 DNA sequence: TGTGCCAGCAGCCCATCTAGCGGGGGCCAGACCCAGTACTTC.

The table lists this clone with a count of one. The chain joins TRBV6-6 to TRBJ1-3; maybe TRBD1 (6 bases). The CDR3 totals 21 residues. Germline V gene data show CDR1 as MNHNY and CDR2 as SVGAGI (reference sequence). Trimming removed 6 bases at V and 0 bases at J, with 30 bases between. The CDR3: CASSLELSIPGHTSSGNTIYF. The CDR3 DNA sequence: TGTGCCAGCAGCCTCGAATTATCCATTCCGGGACACACAAGCTCTGGAAACACCATATATTTT.

The chain has TRBV4-3 and TRBJ2-1, with 10 bases identical to TRBD2. CDR3 length: 16 amino acids. Germline-derived CDR1 and CDR2 are LGHNA and YSLEER. V lost 3 bases and J lost 8; bases outside the gene matches: 10. For the CDR3, the DNA is TGCGCCAGCAGCCAGGACGAGCGGGAGGGCTTGCATGAGCAGTTCTTC. As protein: CASSQDEREGLHEQFF.

This clone came up once. The rearrangement links TRBV4-3 to TRBJ2-1; D gene unclear. The germline CDR1 and CDR2 sequences are LGHNA and YSLEER. This CDR3 has 13 amino acids. V was shortened by 4 bases and J by 3 bases, with 7 bases between the two germline ends. Here the CDR3 DNA reads TGCGCCAGCAGCCCCACTGGCTACAATGAGCAGTTCTTC. It specifies CASSPTGYNEQFF.

This chain joins TRBV19 and TRBJ1-5; 7 positions agree with TRBD1. The germline gives CDR1 LNHDA, CDR2 SQIVND (reference sequence). After removal of 10 bases from V and 5 bases from J, the junction contained 8 bases not matched to a gene. This CDR3 contains 13 residues. The CDR3 region is CATREGAHQPQHF. DNA for the CDR3: TGTGCCACCCGGGAGGGGGCCCATCAGCCCCAGCATTTT.

The gene calls are TRBV3-1 (or the pseudogene TRBV3-2) and TRBJ2-4; perhaps D is TRBD1 or TRBD2 (5 bases each). Trimming shortened V by 4 bases and J by 7 bases, and 17 bases separated the two germline ends. The CDR3 spans 15 residues. The germline CDR1 and CDR2 sequences are LGHDT and YNNKEL (reference sequence). CDR3 sequence reads: CASSLGALTPNIQYF. DNA for the CDR3: TGTGCCAGCAGCCTCGGGGCCCTGACTCCCAACATTCAGTACTTC.

V and J are TRBV10-3 and TRBJ1-4, with D hard to call. Germline V gene data show CDR1 as ENHRY and CDR2 as SYGVKD. CDR3 size: 13 residues. The V gene lost 5 bases and the J gene lost 1 base, with 5 bases spanning the gap. CDR3 amino acids: CAISSRTNEKLFF. In DNA form, the CDR3 reads TGTGCCATCAGTTCAAGAACTAATGAAAAACTGTTTTTT.

This clone was recorded once. The V gene is TRBV7-3, the J gene TRBJ2-1; 9 nucleotides line up with TRBD2. The CDR3 extends over 15 amino acids. V dropped 4 bases and J dropped 9; count of bases not matched to a gene: 10. Germline loops: CDR1 SGHTA, CDR2 FQGTGA. In nucleotides, the CDR3 is TGTGCCAGCAGCTCAAGGTTAGCGGGAGTGAGTGAGCAGTTCTTC. Its protein product is CASSSRLAGVSEQFF.

The chain has TRBV5-6 and TRBJ1-2; possibly TRBD1 for D (5 bases). Germline CDR1 SGHDT, CDR2 YYEEEE. V shed 4 bases and J shed 6 bases, with 13 bases lying between them. This CDR3 region has 13 residues. CDR3 coding DNA: TGTGCCAGCAGCGCAGGGACGGATGATGGCTACACCTTC. Translation gives CASSAGTDDGYTF.